This entry lists 8 T cell receptor beta chains sequenced from one sample in a study of shared clonotypes between healthy human individuals. Clones were sequenced by immunoSEQ multiplex PCR, and TCRdb holds only the in-frame ones, with some missing. The sample includes about 710,000 clones, roughly 73% of them seen just once. The source material was memory CD4+ T cells sorted from blood. Subset noted: CD45RA-negative fraction. The receptor source for this set is a woman in her twenties or thirties in good health.

The rearrangement links TRBV7-9 to TRBJ1-1, with a weak D call TRBD1 (5 bases). Trimming pared 2 bases from V and 6 bases from J, leaving 13 bases between. Germline CDR1 and CDR2: SEHNR and FQNEAQ (reference sequence). The CDR3 is 14 amino acids. CDR3 region: CASSLLSGFAEAFF. The CDR3 region has the DNA TGTGCCAGCAGCTTACTTTCAGGGTTTGCTGAAGCTTTCTTT.

CDR3 sequence (DNA): TGTGCCAGCAGCGGATGGGGCGGGAGGGCCTCAAGTTACGAGCAGTACTTC. Encoded protein: CASSGWGGRASSYEQYF. The chain joins TRBV13 to TRBJ2-7; 9 nucleotides agree with TRBD2. The CDR3 runs 17 residues. CDR1 PRHDT and CDR2 FYEKMQ come from the germline V gene (reference sequence). V lost 5 bases and J lost 4; bases outside the gene matches: 15.

This chain links TRBV5-5 with TRBJ1-1, with a weak D call TRBD1 (6 bases). Deletions cut 3 bases from V and 7 bases from J, with 13 bases between. The germline CDR1 and CDR2 sequences are SGHKS and YYEKEE (reference sequence). The CDR3 spans 13 residues. CDR3 amino acids: CASSSQGLSEAFF. The CDR3 nucleotides are TGTGCCAGCAGCTCCCAGGGGCTTAGTGAAGCTTTCTTT. Full variable domain (rest looked up from reference TRBV5-5 and TRBJ1-1): DAGVTQSPTHLIKTRGQQVTLRCSPISGHKSVSWYQQVLGQGPQFIFQYYEKEERGRGNFPDRFSARQFPNYSSELNVNALLLGDSALYLCASSSQGLSEAFFGQGTRLTVV.

The gene calls are TRBV5-1 and TRBJ1-4; a possible D gene is TRBD1 (5 bases). This CDR3 region has 16 residues. Germline V gives CDR1 SGHRS, CDR2 YFSETQ. Trimming took 4 bases from V and 7 from J, leaving 20 bases between them. The CDR3: CASSVVGQAGGEKLFF. In DNA, the CDR3 is TGCGCCAGCAGCGTTGTGGGTCAGGCCGGGGGTGAAAAACTGTTTTTT.

This chain connects TRBV5-1 to TRBJ1-4; 8 nucleotides line up with TRBD1. With 4 bases clipped from V and 8 bases from J, the junction kept 10 bases outside the gene matches. CDR3 length: 15 residues. Looked up from germline, CDR1 is SGHRS and CDR2 is YFSETQ. CDR3 amino acids: CASSTATGEREKLFF. For the CDR3, the DNA is TGCGCCAGCAGCACGGCGACAGGGGAAAGGGAAAAACTGTTTTTT. The whole variable domain, remainder taken from reference TRBV5-1 and TRBJ1-4, is KAGVTQTPRYLIKTRGQQVTLSCSPISGHRSVSWYQQTPGQGLQFLFEYFSETQRNKGNFPGRFSGRQFSNSRSEMNVSTLELGDSALYLCASSTATGEREKLFFGSGTQLSVL.

The chain carries TRBV6-4 and TRBJ1-5; D gene ambiguous. CDR3 length: 15 residues. Germline lookup yields CDR1 MRHNA and CDR2 SNTAGT. V lost 3 bases, J lost 4 bases, and 13 bases lay in between. CDR3: CASSEGRYFNQPQHF. The CDR3 DNA reads as TGTGCCAGCAGTGAAGGCAGATACTTTAATCAGCCCCAGCATTTT.

As for this clone: Other DNA sequences in the same sample also yield this CDR3. The rearrangement joins TRBV28 to TRBJ1-2; a weak D match, TRBD1 (5 bases). The V gene lost 2 bases and the J gene lost 2 bases, with 9 bases spanning the gap. CDR3 length equals 14 residues. Germline V gene sequence: CDR1 MDHEN, CDR2 SYDVKM. The DNA for the CDR3 is TGTGCCAGCAGTTTAGTCCAGGGAAACTATGGCTACACCTTC. Amino acid sequence: CASSLVQGNYGYTF.

The V gene is TRBV29-1, the J gene TRBJ2-1, with D possibly TRBD2 on 5 matching bases. The germline V and J ends were trimmed by 7 bases and 0 bases, with 10 bases remaining between them. In germline, CDR1 is SQVTM, CDR2 ANQGSEA. The CDR3 loop spans 13 amino acids. The DNA of the CDR3 is TGCAGCGCCCCGGACTTCTCCTACAATGAGCAGTTCTTC. Its protein product is CSAPDFSYNEQFF.